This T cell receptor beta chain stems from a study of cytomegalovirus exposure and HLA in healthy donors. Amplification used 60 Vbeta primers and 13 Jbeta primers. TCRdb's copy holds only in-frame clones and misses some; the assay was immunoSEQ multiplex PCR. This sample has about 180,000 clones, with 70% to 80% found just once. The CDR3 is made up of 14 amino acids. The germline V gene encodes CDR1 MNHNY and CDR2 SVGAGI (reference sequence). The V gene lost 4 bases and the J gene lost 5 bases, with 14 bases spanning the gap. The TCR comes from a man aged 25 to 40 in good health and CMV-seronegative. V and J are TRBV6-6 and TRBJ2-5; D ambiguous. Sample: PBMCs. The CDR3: CASSSRRPGETQYF. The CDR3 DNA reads TGTGCCAGCAGTTCCCGTCGACCCGGGGAGACCCAGTACTTC.